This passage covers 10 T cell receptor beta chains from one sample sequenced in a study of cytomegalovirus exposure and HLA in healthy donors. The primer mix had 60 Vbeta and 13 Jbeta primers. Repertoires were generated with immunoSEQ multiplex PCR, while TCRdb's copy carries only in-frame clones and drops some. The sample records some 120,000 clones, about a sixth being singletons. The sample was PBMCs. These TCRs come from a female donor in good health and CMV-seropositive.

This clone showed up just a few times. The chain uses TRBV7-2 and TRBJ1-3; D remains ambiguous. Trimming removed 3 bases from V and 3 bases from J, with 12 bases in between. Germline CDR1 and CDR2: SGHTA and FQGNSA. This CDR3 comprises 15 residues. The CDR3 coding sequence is TGTGCCAGCAGCTTTGGTCTCACAGATGGAAACACCATATATTTT. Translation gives CASSFGLTDGNTIYF.

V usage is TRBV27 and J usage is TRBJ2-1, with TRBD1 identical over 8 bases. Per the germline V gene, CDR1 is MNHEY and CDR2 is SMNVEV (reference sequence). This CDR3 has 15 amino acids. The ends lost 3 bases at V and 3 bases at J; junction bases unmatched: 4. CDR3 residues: CASSFLGQGYNEQFF. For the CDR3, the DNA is TGTGCCAGCAGTTTTTTAGGACAGGGCTACAATGAGCAGTTCTTC.

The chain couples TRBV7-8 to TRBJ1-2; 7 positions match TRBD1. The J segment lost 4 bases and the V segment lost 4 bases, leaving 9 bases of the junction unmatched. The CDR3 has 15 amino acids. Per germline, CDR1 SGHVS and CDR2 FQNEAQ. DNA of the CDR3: TGTGCCAGCAGCTCGTGGACAGGTGCTTCCTATGGCTACACCTTC. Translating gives CASSSWTGASYGYTF.

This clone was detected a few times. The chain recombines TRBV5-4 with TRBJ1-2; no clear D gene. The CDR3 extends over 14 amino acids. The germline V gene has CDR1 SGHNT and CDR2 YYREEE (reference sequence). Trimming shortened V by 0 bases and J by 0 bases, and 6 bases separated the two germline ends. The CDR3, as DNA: TGTGCCAGCAGCTTGGTGGAGCCTAACTATGGCTACACCTTC. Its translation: CASSLVEPNYGYTF.

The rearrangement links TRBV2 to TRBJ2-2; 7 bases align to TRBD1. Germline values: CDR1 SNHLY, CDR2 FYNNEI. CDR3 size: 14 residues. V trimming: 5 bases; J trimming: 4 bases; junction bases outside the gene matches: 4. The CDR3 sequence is CASSTGDPTGELFF. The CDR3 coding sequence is TGTGCCAGCAGTACAGGGGACCCCACCGGGGAGCTGTTTTTT. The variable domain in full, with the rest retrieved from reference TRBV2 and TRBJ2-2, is EPEVTQTPSHQVTQMGQEVILRCVPISNHLYFYWYRQILGQKVEFLVSFYNNEISEKSEIFDDQFSVERPDGSNFTLKIRSTKLEDSAMYFCASSTGDPTGELFFGEGSRLTVL.

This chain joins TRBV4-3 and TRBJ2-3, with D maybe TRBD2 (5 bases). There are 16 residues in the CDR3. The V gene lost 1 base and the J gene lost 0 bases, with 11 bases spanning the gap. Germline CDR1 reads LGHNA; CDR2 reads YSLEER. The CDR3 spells CASSQGARTSTDTQYF. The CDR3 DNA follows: TGCGCCAGCAGCCAAGGGGCTCGGACTAGCACAGATACGCAGTATTTT.

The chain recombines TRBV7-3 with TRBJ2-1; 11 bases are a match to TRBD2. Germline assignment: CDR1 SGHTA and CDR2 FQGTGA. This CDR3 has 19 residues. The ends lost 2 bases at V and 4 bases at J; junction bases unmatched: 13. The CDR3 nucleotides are TGTGCCAGCAGCTTAGGGTCGACTAGGGGACTAGCGGAGTACAATGAGCAGTTCTTC. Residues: CASSLGSTRGLAEYNEQFF.

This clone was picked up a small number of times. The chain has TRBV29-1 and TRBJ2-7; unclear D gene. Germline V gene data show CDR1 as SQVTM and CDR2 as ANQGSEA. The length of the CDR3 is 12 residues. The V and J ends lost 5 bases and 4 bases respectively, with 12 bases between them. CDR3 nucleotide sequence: TGCAGCGTTACCATGCTAACTTACGAGCAGTACTTC. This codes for CSVTMLTYEQYF.

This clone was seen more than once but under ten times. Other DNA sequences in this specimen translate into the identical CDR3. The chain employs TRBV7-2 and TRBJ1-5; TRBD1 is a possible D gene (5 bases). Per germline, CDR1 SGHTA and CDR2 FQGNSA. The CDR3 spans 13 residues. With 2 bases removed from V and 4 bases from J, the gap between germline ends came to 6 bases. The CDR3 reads CASSLQGNQPQHF. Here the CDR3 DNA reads TGTGCCAGCAGCTTACAGGGAAATCAGCCCCAGCATTTT.

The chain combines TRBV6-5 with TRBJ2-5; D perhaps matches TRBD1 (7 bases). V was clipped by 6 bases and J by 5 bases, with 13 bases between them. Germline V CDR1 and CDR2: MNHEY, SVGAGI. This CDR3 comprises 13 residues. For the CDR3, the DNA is TGTGCCAGCAGCAGGGGGGTGAGGGAGACCCAGTACTTC. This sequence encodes CASSRGVRETQYF.